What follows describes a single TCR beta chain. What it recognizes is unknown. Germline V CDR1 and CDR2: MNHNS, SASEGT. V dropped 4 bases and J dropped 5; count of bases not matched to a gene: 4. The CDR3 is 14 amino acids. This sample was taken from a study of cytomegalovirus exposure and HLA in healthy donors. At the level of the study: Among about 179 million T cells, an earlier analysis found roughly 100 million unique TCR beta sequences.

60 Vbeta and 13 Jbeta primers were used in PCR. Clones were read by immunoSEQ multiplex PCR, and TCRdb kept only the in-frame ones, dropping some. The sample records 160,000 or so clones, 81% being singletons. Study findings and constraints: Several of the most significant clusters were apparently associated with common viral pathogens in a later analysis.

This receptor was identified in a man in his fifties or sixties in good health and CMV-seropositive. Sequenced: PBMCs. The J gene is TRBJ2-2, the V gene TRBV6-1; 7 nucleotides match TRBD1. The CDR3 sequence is CASSADRETGELFF. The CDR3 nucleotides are TGTGCCAGCAGTGCAGACAGGGAGACCGGGGAGCTGTTTTTT.